The T cell receptor (beta chain) described here comes from a study of post-analysis software for immune sequencing data. Study context: There were relapsing-remitting, secondary progressive and progressive-relapsing multiple sclerosis among the disease courses included.

In germline, CDR1 is SGHVS, CDR2 FQNEAQ. The V end was cut by 8 bases, the J end by 7 bases, with 26 bases between. The CDR3 runs to 16 residues. Unique molecular identifiers were present in the TCR beta cDNA libraries. The source material, roughly 0.9 to 10 million T cells, gave rise to roughly 0.5 million cDNA molecules. TCRdb itself ran the PCR reads through MiXCR, one entry per CDR3 protein. The profile shows fewer than 850,000 distinct CDR3 sequences, 46% of them singletons. With regard to this clonotype: The antigen remains undetermined.

The study, taken as a whole, reports: Five TRBV segments, including TRBV5-6, TRBV5-1 and TRBV20-1, were more frequent in patients than controls. When compared against controls, multiple sclerosis patients showed significantly lower normalized Chao1 diversity. Strong same-batch co-clustering of samples appeared with F measure clustering.

The clonotype originates from a girl aged 10 to 17 with multiple sclerosis. What was sequenced was blood. The V and J genes are TRBV7-8 and TRBJ2-5; D is unclear. The CDR3 nucleotides read TGTGCCAGCTATCAAGGACGGGCCACGTCCCCAGGGACCCAGTACTTC. As protein: CASYQGRATSPGTQYF.